Listed below are T cell receptor beta chains from one sample, sequenced in a study of blood T cell repertoires in COVID-19. TCRdb keeps only in-frame clones here, not all; method: immunoSEQ multiplex PCR. The table lists 200,000 to 250,000 clones, roughly 90% of them singletons. Sequencing was performed on peripheral blood. These receptor sequences come from a man aged 60 to 69 with COVID-19, enrolled during active disease. Both conserved end residues are part of each CDR3. The D gene is left open where the match is weak. Part of the rows lack a size; the others show once, few, many or a class for expanded clones.

j_gene | d_gene | abundance | v_gene | CDR3nt | CDR3aa
TRBJ2-1 | TRBD2 | . | TRBV7-3 | TGTGCCAGCAGCTTAGCTAGCGGGGGTCTGTACAATGAGCAGTTCTTC | CASSLASGGLYNEQFF
TRBJ2-1 | TRBD1 | once | TRBV7-3 | TGTGCCAGCAGCTCAGACAGGGGGCTTGGCAATGAGCAGTTCTTC | CASSSDRGLGNEQFF
TRBJ2-2 | . | few | TRBV6-4 | TGTGCCAGCAGCCCCTCCGGGACTTGGAACACCGGGGAGCTGTTTTTT | CASSPSGTWNTGELFF
TRBJ2-4 | TRBD2 | . | TRBV6-1 | TGTGCCAGCAGTGAGACTAGCGGGGGCAGTTTTCAGTACTTC | CASSETSGGSFQYF
TRBJ2-7 | TRBD2 | few | TRBV7-2 | TGTGCCAGCAGCTTAGGATCCAGCGGGAGGAACGAGCAGTACTTC | CASSLGSSGRNEQYF
TRBJ1-2 | . | . | TRBV7-9 | TGTGCCAGCAGCCGGACTGATTATGGCTACACCTTC | CASSRTDYGYTF
TRBJ1-2 | TRBD1 | . | TRBV30 | TGTGCCTGGAGTGAGACAGGGCCGTATGGCTACACCTTC | CAWSETGPYGYTF
TRBJ2-7 | TRBD2 | . | TRBV27 | TGTGCCAGCAGCTGGGGGACTAGTCCCTCCTACGAGCAGTACTTC | CASSWGTSPSYEQYF
TRBJ1-2 | . | . | TRBV15 | TGTGCCACCAGCAGAGAAGGATGGGGCAGGGTAGGTGCGGGCTACACCTTC | CATSREGWGRVGAGYTF
TRBJ1-1 | . | . | TRBV6-5 | TGTGCCAGCTCTTGGGCCGTCGCCCCGGCTTTCTTT | CASSWAVAPAFF
TRBJ1-5 | TRBD1 | . | TRBV6-6 | TGTGCCAGCAGTTACGGGGGACAGGTCGGGCCCCAGCATTTT | CASSYGGQVGPQHF
TRBJ1-5 | . | . | TRBV6-6 | TGTGCCAGCAGTTACTCGGGCCCAGATCAGCCCCAGCATTTT | CASSYSGPDQPQHF
TRBJ2-1 | . | . | TRBV28 | TGTGCCAGCAGTTCGGGACTGTACAATGAGCAGTTCTTC | CASSSGLYNEQFF
TRBJ1-5 | TRBD1 | . | TRBV7-8 | TGTGCCAGCAGCCCCCAGGGGGCACTGGGACAGCCCCAGCATTTT | CASSPQGALGQPQHF
TRBJ2-3 | . | . | TRBV7-2 | TGTGCCAGCAGCTGGACAGCAAGCACAGATACGCAGTATTTT | CASSWTASTDTQYF
TRBJ2-7 | . | . | TRBV5-1 | TGCGCCAGCAGCCCCCAAGGGGGGGTCTCCTACGAGCAGTACTTC | CASSPQGGVSYEQYF
TRBJ2-2 | TRBD2 | . | TRBV10-1 | TGCGCCAGCAATAACACAGGGCTAGCGGGAATAATCACCGGGGAGCTGTTTTTT | CASNNTGLAGIITGELFF
TRBJ1-1 | . | . | TRBV19 | TGTGCCAGTAGTCCCCAACTTCCGAGGAACACTGAAGCTTTCTTT | CASSPQLPRNTEAFF